One T cell receptor (beta chain) is described in this entry. This entry belongs to a study of blood T cell repertoires in COVID-19. The junction had 7 bases not matched to a gene; V was cut back by 5 bases and J by 8 bases. CDR1 and CDR2 from the germline V gene are SNHLY and FYNNEI. The CDR3 runs to 14 residues. Clones were sequenced by immunoSEQ multiplex PCR, and TCRdb holds only the in-frame ones, with some missing. The sample consists of 100,000 to 150,000 clones, under 90% of them appearing once. The gene calls are TRBV2 and TRBJ1-4; TRBD1 matches at 8 bases. The source of this sequence is a woman in her seventies with acute or convalescent COVID-19. Sequencing was carried out using peripheral blood. CDR3 sequence: CASSIQGAGEKLFF. The CDR3 DNA follows: TGTGCCAGCAGTATTCAGGGGGCAGGGGAAAAACTGTTTTTT.